A single sample gave rise to the 25 T cell receptor beta chains below, sequenced in a study of human T cells and chemical hapten exposure. Time point in this sample: pre-sensitization, week 0. This sample's treatment: therapeutic diphenylcyclopropenone sensitization with weekly scalp DPC. MiXCR, applied by TCRdb to the RACE reads, yields one record per CDR3 protein. The table includes approximately 260,000 distinct CDR3 sequences, over 8% detected once. Specimen: whole blood, collected in connection with sensitization to the hapten diphenylcyclopropenone (DPC). These receptors came from a woman aged 35 to 49 with alopecia areata. Some clones in this sample may be carry-over from other donors' samples.

This clonotype was detected only a few times. The gene calls are TRBV5-1 and TRBJ2-5; 7 bases are shared with TRBD2. The V gene end was trimmed by 1 base and the J gene end by 2 bases; junction bases not matched to a gene: 5. This CDR3 region has 15 residues. The germline CDR1 and CDR2 sequences are SGHRS and YFSETQ. CDR3 in DNA: TGCGCCAGCAGCTTGCCGGCGGGGGAGCAAGAGACCCAGTACTTC. Its protein is CASSLPAGEQETQYF.

Of note for this clonotype: One base away lies a much larger clone, so this may be a sequencing read error. V usage is TRBV7-2 and J usage is TRBJ2-5, with D unclear. The V gene's germline CDR1 is SGHTA and CDR2 FQGNSA. V was pared by 2 bases and J by 1 base, with 8 bases between. CDR3 length: 14 residues. The chain's CDR3 is CASSLQYSQETQYF. In nucleotides, the CDR3 is TGTGCCAGCAGCTTACAGTACTCCCAAGAGACCCAGTACTTC.

This clonotype was observed a few times. The V call is TRBV6-2 or TRBV6-3, the J call TRBJ1-1; D may be TRBD1 (6 bases). V lost 7 bases to trimming and J lost 3 bases, with 21 bases between them. The V gene's germline CDR1 is MNHEY and CDR2 SVGEGT. This CDR3 is built from 16 residues. DNA for the CDR3: TGTGCCAGCATCGCCCAGCCAGGGGCGGAGGACACTGAAGCTTTCTTT. Its protein is CASIAQPGAEDTEAFF.

CDR3 nucleotides: TGTGCCAGCAGTTCCTACAGGGTAAACACCGGGGAGCTGTTTTTT. It is translated as CASSSYRVNTGELFF. The chain carries TRBV12-3 or TRBV12-4 and TRBJ2-2, with D possibly matching TRBD1 (6 bases). Trimming shortened V by 4 bases and J by 2 bases, and 11 bases separated the two germline ends. CDR3 length: 15 amino acids.

CDR3 nucleotides: TGTGCCAGCAGTTTTTTGGCCAAAAACATTCAGTACTTC. Its protein is CASSFLAKNIQYF. The chain joins TRBV27 to TRBJ2-4; no clear D gene. Germline-derived CDR1 and CDR2 are MNHEY and SMNVEV (reference sequence). Trimming stripped 3 bases from V and 1 base from J, with 4 bases between. The CDR3 spans 13 residues.

This clonotype came up a few times. The chain is built from TRBV6-2 or TRBV6-3 and TRBJ1-2; 8 nucleotides match TRBD1. The ends lost 4 bases at V and 4 bases at J; junction bases unmatched: 8. The V gene's germline CDR1 is MNHEY and CDR2 SVGEGT. This CDR3 is built from 15 residues. The CDR3, as DNA: TGTGCCAGCAGTTTCATCGACAGGGGAAGCTATGGCTACACCTTC. Residues: CASSFIDRGSYGYTF.

J is TRBJ1-4 and V is TRBV10-3; D call uncertain. The length of the CDR3 is 13 residues. Germline values: CDR1 ENHRY, CDR2 SYGVKD. V was pared by 10 bases and J by 6 bases, with 15 bases between. The CDR3 DNA reads as TGTGCCACCCACCCCAGGACGGATGAAAAACTGTTTTTT. This encodes CATHPRTDEKLFF.

This chain links TRBV11-2 with TRBJ2-5; D gene unclear. CDR1 and CDR2 from the germline V gene are SGHAT and FQNNGV. Trimming removed 2 bases at V and 7 bases at J, with 8 bases between. The CDR3 spans 12 residues. CDR3 DNA sequence: TGTGCCAGCAGCTTATCCCCCCGGACCCAGTACTTC. This translates into CASSLSPRTQYF. Full variable domain (outside the CDR3, taken from reference TRBV11-2 and TRBJ2-5): EAGVAQSPRYKIIEKRQSVAFWCNPISGHATLYWYQQILGQGPKLLIQFQNNGVVDDSQLPKDRFSAERLKGVDSTLKIQPAKLEDSAVYLCASSLSPRTQYFGPGTRLLVL.

This clonotype was detected ten times or more. The chain links TRBV27 to TRBJ1-5; D unclear. Trimming pared 3 bases from V and 0 bases from J, leaving 12 bases between. The CDR3 spans 16 residues. The germline CDR1 and CDR2 sequences are MNHEY and SMNVEV (reference sequence). The CDR3 reads CASSFSPPGSNQPQHF. The CDR3 DNA reads as TGTGCCAGCAGTTTTTCTCCGCCAGGTAGCAATCAGCCCCAGCATTTT.

This chain joins TRBV12-3 or TRBV12-4 and TRBJ2-3, with D possibly TRBD2 on 6 matching bases. This CDR3 has 15 residues. V was shortened by 3 bases and J by 3 bases, with 13 bases between the two germline ends. The CDR3 loop reads CASSLRVGGTDTQYF. CDR3 in DNA: TGTGCCAGCAGTTTGAGGGTGGGAGGAACAGATACGCAGTATTTT.

This clonotype was observed a handful of times. This chain connects TRBV29-1 to TRBJ2-1; TRBD2 might be the D (6 bases). The CDR3 covers 14 residues. Trimming removed 6 bases from V and 6 bases from J, with 18 bases in between. The germline V gene encodes CDR1 SQVTM and CDR2 ANQGSEA. CDR3 in amino acids: CSVHSLATFNEQFF. The CDR3 region has the DNA TGCAGCGTACATAGTCTAGCGACATTCAATGAGCAGTTCTTC.

This chain connects TRBV27 to TRBJ2-2; 8 bases map to TRBD2. This CDR3 spans 16 amino acids. CDR1 is MNHEY and CDR2 is SMNVEV in the germline V gene (reference sequence). Losses at the gene ends were 0 bases for V and 5 bases for J; bases not matched to a gene: 5. Written as DNA, the CDR3 is TGTGCCAGCAGTTTATCGCGGGTAGCGGGGACCGGGGAGCTGTTTTTT. Its translation is CASSLSRVAGTGELFF.

This chain connects TRBV5-1 to TRBJ1-1; TRBD1 matches at 8 bases. Germline V gene data show CDR1 as SGHRS and CDR2 as YFSETQ. Trimming took 5 bases from V and 6 from J; bases not matched to a gene: 9. The CDR3 length is 14 residues. The CDR3 here is CASRRTGSFAEAFF. The DNA for the CDR3 is TGCGCCAGCAGACGGACAGGGAGTTTCGCTGAAGCTTTCTTT.

This chain's CDR3 is CASKGQGRSIQPQHF. CDR3 bases: TGTGCCAGTAAGGGGCAGGGAAGGAGTATTCAGCCCCAGCATTTT. The V call is TRBV19, the J call TRBJ1-5; TRBD1 is a possible D gene (5 bases). V shed 7 bases and J shed 6 bases, with 19 bases lying between them. The CDR3 is made up of 15 amino acids. The germline V gene has CDR1 LNHDA and CDR2 SQIVND (reference sequence).

This clonotype was seen only a few times. This sequence joins TRBV20-1 and TRBJ1-3; D is ambiguous. The CDR3 is 15 residues long. V was cut by 0 bases and J by 2 bases, with 11 bases left in between. The germline gives CDR1 DFQATT, CDR2 SNEGSKA (reference sequence). This CDR3 reads CSARDGAYAGNTIYF. The CDR3 nucleotides read TGCAGTGCTAGAGATGGTGCCTATGCTGGAAACACCATATATTTT.

This clonotype was seen at least ten times. The chain employs TRBV29-1 and TRBJ2-7, with 9 bases identical to TRBD2. Trimming took 5 bases from V and 2 from J; bases not matched to a gene: 4. This CDR3 comprises 13 residues. The germline V gene encodes CDR1 SQVTM and CDR2 ANQGSEA. This CDR3 reads CSVRGGRAYEQYF. DNA for the CDR3: TGCAGCGTTCGGGGCGGGAGGGCCTACGAGCAGTACTTC.

This clonotype was recorded at least ten times. CDR3 sequence reads: CASSLRDRGLEQYF. The CDR3, as DNA: TGTGCCAGCAGTTTAAGGGACAGGGGTCTCGAGCAGTACTTC. This chain links TRBV12-3 or TRBV12-4 with TRBJ2-7; 10 positions agree with TRBD1. V lost 2 bases and J lost 6; bases outside the gene matches: 4. The CDR3 covers 14 residues.

This clonotype has more than one count but fewer than ten. The chain carries TRBV6-1 and TRBJ1-5; tentatively, D is TRBD1 (5 bases). CDR3 length: 14 amino acids. Looked up from germline, CDR1 is MNHNS and CDR2 is SASEGT. V was pared by 6 bases and J by 1 base, with 10 bases between. CDR3 protein: CASRARESNQPQHF. CDR3 DNA sequence: TGTGCCAGCAGGGCCAGGGAAAGCAATCAGCCCCAGCATTTT.

This clonotype appeared a few times. One junction end disagrees with the germline gene, perhaps due to a read error. This chain uses TRBV4-1 with TRBJ1-4; TRBD1 aligns across 8 bases. This CDR3 has 16 amino acids. Germline CDR1 and CDR2: MGHRA and YSYEKL. The CDR3 protein is CASSQGQGPFNEKLFF. The CDR3, as DNA: TGCGCCAGCAGCCAAGGACAGGGGCCCTTTAATGAAAAGCTGTTTTTT.

This clonotype was observed a few times. This chain joins TRBV14 and TRBJ2-7; D gene uncertain. Germline CDR1 and CDR2: SGHDN and FVKESK. The CDR3 loop spans 12 amino acids. V was trimmed by 4 bases and J by 3 bases, leaving 7 bases between them. CDR3 protein: CASSRPGYEQYF. The CDR3 nucleotides are TGTGCCAGCAGCCGGCCCGGCTACGAGCAGTACTTC.

The CDR3 nucleotides are TGTGCCAGCAGCAGAGCCGGGACAGGAGTCGCAACTAATGAAAAACTGTTTTTT. Residues: CASSRAGTGVATNEKLFF. The chain joins TRBV6-2 or TRBV6-3 to TRBJ1-4, with 8 bases fitting TRBD1. Germline V gene sequence: CDR1 MNHEY, CDR2 SVGEGT. With V trimmed by 6 bases and J by 0 bases, 12 bases remained unmatched. This CDR3 spans 18 amino acids.

This clonotype showed up just a few times. V usage is TRBV20-1 and J usage is TRBJ2-7, with D perhaps assigned TRBD1 or TRBD2 (5 bases each). There are 17 residues in the CDR3. Per the germline V gene, CDR1 is DFQATT and CDR2 is SNEGSKA (reference sequence). V dropped 1 base and J dropped 1 base, with 20 bases sitting between them. CDR3 sequence: CSARGIFRDQPSYEQYF. In nucleotides, the CDR3 is TGCAGTGCTAGAGGCATCTTCCGGGACCAACCGTCCTACGAGCAGTACTTC.

This clonotype was counted at least ten times. V is TRBV7-9 and J is TRBJ2-4, with TRBD1 matching 8 bases. J gave up 9 bases and V 1 base, and 8 bases lay outside the gene matches. This CDR3 comprises 15 residues. Germline assignment: CDR1 SEHNR and CDR2 FQNEAQ (reference sequence). CDR3 residues: CASSLGGGTGTIQYF. CDR3 nucleotide sequence: TGTGCCAGCAGCTTAGGGGGCGGGACAGGTACCATTCAGTACTTC. The entire variable domain, with the rest obtained from reference TRBV7-9 and TRBJ2-4, is as follows: DTGVSQNPRHKITKRGQNVTFRCDPISEHNRLYWYRQTLGQGPEFLTYFQNEAQLEKSRLLSDRFSAERPKGSFSTLEIQRTEQGDSAMYLCASSLGGGTGTIQYFGAGTRLSVL.

The chain is built from TRBV28 and TRBJ1-1; possible D gene TRBD1, 5 bases. In germline, CDR1 is MDHEN, CDR2 SYDVKM. There are 13 residues in the CDR3. V lost 6 bases to trimming and J lost 0 bases, with 8 bases between them. The CDR3 DNA follows: TGTGCCAGCAGGACGACAGTGAACACTGAAGCTTTCTTT. Protein: CASRTTVNTEAFF.

The table lists this clonotype with a few counts. The chain uses TRBV12-3 or TRBV12-4 and TRBJ1-5; D may be TRBD1 (6 bases). Trimming left V 5 bases short and J 7 bases short, with 15 bases between. This CDR3 contains 14 residues. This CDR3 is CASSTQGLQQPQHF. Written as DNA, the CDR3 is TGTGCCAGCAGTACTCAGGGGCTTCAACAGCCCCAGCATTTT.